What follows describes a single T cell receptor (beta chain). Its antigen remains undetermined. The record has no base qualities; no much larger clone is one base away. Patients with autoimmune disease history or receiving systemic immunosuppression were excluded from the trial. In every dose cohort, peripheral blood was drawn for TCR sequencing at baseline, cycle 4 day 1, and cycle 7 day 1. The samples were taken from a phase I, first-in-human, multicenter, open-label dose-escalation trial of ivuxolimab. Adults with locally advanced or metastatic melanoma, renal cell, hepatocellular, or head and neck squamous cell carcinoma were enrolled in the trial. Before TCR sequencing, CD4+ and CD8+ T cells were separately sorted from peripheral blood. To sequence the TCRbeta CDR3 region, genomic DNA was isolated from the sorted cells. TCRbeta CDR3 regions were sequenced using the immunoSEQ Assay. TCRdb took this table from immuneACCESS and kept in-frame rearrangements with V and J called. Such tables lack part of the clones; where checked against another copy, unresolved V genes explain under half of the gap, and the rest is unexplained. The sample contains approximately 120,000 clones, about 90% of them found a single time. Under 0.85% of the sample comes from the top ten.

The sample is drawn from a study of OX40 agonist ivuxolimab in advanced cancers. Notes on the research overall: Ivuxolimab was a fully human IgG2 agonistic monoclonal antibody targeting the costimulatory receptor OX40 (CD134). Intravenous ivuxolimab was administered to patients every 2 weeks at six dose levels: 0.01, 0.1, 0.3, 1.5, 3 and 10 mg/kg. Of the approximately 54 patients in dose escalation, about 20 had hepatocellular carcinoma, some 15 had melanoma, 9 had renal cell carcinoma and 9 had head and neck cancer. In the dose-escalation cohort, over 65% of patients were male, and the mean age was roughly 60 years, with a range of about 20 to 79. Patients were allowed to have had prior anti-PD-1, anti-PD-L1 or anti-CTLA-4 therapy, and approximately 40% of the dose-escalation patients had previously received checkpoint inhibitors. Three dose-escalation patients achieved partial responses, one with hepatocellular carcinoma and two with cutaneous melanoma. Peripheral TCRbeta sequencing was intended to test whether TCR sequence diversity was altered and clonal T-cell expansion was caused by ivuxolimab. The paper describes the monotherapy dose-escalation part (N = 52 patients) of the phase I trial of ivuxolimab. What the research found in general, with its limitations: At doses of 0.1 to 3.0 mg/kg, clonal expansion of both CD4+ and CD8+ T cells in blood was seen between baseline and week 6. On average, CD8+ T cells showed more expanded clones than CD4+ T cells after ivuxolimab. Which antigens the clonally expanded peripheral T cells were specific for was not determined. Low levels of normalized T-cell clonal expansion were also seen in some nonresponding patients. In partial responders in the 0.1-3.0 mg/kg groups, normalized peripheral clonal expansion was found to be among the lowest, especially among CD8+ T cells.

This TCR was recovered from an adult with an advanced solid tumor such as melanoma, head and neck, liver or kidney cancer. The material sequenced was CD4+ or CD8+ T cells sorted from blood, taken in a trial of the OX40 agonist ivuxolimab.

The nucleotide sequence reads TGTGCTAGTGGTTCGGGAGAGACCCAGTACTTC. The resulting protein is CASGSGETQYF. The V gene is TRBV12-5 and the J gene is TRBJ2-5; the D gene is unclear. At the junction V is shortened by 4 bases and J by 4 bases, with 4 bases in between. Via the germline V gene, CDR1 is LGHNT and CDR2 FRNRAP. CDR3 length: 11 amino acids, cysteine to phenylalanine. Only the CDR3 DNA is retained, 33 bases long and in frame from the first base.